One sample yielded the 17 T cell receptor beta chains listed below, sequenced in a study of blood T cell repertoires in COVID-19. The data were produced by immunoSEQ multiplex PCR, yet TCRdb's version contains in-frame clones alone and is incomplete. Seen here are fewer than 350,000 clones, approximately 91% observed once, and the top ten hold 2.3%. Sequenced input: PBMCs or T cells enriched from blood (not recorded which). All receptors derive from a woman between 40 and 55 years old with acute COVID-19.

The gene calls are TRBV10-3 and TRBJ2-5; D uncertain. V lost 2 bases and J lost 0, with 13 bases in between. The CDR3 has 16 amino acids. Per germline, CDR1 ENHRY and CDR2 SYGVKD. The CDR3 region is CAISEVDRRYQETQYF. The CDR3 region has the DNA TGTGCCATCAGTGAGGTAGACCGGCGGTACCAAGAGACCCAGTACTTC.

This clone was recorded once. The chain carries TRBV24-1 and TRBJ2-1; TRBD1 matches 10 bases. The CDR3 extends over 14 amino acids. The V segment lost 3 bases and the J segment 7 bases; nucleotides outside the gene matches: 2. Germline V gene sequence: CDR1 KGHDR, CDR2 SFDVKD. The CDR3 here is CATSDPGQGNEQFF. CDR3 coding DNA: TGTGCCACCAGTGATCCGGGACAGGGGAATGAGCAGTTCTTC.

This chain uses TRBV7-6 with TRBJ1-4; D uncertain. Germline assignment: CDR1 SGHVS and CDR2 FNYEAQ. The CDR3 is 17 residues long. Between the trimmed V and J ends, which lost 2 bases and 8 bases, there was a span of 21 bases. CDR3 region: CASSLWGFDGSGEKLFF. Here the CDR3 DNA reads TGTGCCAGCAGCTTATGGGGATTCGACGGATCGGGGGAAAAACTGTTTTTT.

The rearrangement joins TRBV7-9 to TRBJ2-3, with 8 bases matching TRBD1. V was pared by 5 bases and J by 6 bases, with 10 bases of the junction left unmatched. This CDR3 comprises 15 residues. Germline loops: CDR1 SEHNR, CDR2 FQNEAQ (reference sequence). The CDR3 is CASSPDRGTKDTQYF. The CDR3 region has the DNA TGTGCCAGCAGCCCCGACAGGGGCACAAAGGATACGCAGTATTTT.

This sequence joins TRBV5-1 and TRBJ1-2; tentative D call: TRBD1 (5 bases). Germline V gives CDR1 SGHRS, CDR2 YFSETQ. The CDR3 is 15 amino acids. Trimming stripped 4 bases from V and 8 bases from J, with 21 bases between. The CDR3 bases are TGCGCCAGCAGCGAGGGGACTCAGACCTCAGGAGGCTACACCTTC. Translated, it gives CASSEGTQTSGGYTF. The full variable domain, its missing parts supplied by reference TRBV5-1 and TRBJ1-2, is KAGVTQTPRYLIKTRGQQVTLSCSPISGHRSVSWYQQTPGQGLQFLFEYFSETQRNKGNFPGRFSGRQFSNSRSEMNVSTLELGDSALYLCASSEGTQTSGGYTFGSGTRLTVV.

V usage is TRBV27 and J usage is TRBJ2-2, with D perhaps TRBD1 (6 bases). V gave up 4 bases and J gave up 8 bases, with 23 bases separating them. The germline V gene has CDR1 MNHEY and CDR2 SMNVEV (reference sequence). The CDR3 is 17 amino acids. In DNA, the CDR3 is TGTGCCAGCAGTTCCCGGCAGGGGTGGTTCATAGGGGGGGAGCTGTTTTTT. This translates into CASSSRQGWFIGGELFF.

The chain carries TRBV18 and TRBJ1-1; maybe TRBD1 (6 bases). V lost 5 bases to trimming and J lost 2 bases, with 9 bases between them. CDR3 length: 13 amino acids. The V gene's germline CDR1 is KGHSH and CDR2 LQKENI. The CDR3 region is CASSDRQNTEAFF. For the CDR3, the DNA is TGTGCCAGCTCAGACAGGCAAAACACTGAAGCTTTCTTT.

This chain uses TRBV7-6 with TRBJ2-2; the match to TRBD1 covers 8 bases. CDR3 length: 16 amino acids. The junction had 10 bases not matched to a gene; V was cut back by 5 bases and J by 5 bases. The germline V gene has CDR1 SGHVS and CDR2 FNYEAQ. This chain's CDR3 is CASSPGQGAETGELFF. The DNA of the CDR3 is TGTGCCAGCAGCCCTGGGCAGGGGGCTGAGACCGGGGAGCTGTTTTTT.

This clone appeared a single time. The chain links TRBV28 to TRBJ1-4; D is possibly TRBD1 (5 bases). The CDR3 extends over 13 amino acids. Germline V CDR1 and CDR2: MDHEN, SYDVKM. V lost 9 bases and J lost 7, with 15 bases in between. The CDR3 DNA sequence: TGTGCCAGTAGACGCTGGAGGGGTGAAAAACTGTTTTTT. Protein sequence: CASRRWRGEKLFF.

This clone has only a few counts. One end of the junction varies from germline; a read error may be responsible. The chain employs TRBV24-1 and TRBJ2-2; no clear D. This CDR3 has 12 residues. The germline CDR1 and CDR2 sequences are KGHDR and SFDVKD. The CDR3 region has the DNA TGTGCCACCCGTGACGGGTCCGGGGAGCTGTTTTTT. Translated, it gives CATRDGSGELFF.

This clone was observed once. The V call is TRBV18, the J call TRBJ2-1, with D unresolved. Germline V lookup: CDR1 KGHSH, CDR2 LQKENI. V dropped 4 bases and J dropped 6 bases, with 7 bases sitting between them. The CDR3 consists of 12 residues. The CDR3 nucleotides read TGTGCCAGCTCACGCGACTTCAATGAGCAGTTCTTC. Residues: CASSRDFNEQFF.

DNA for the CDR3: TGCGCCAGCAGAACTACTAGCGGGAGGAGCTCCTACGAGCAGTACTTC. This codes for CASRTTSGRSSYEQYF. J is TRBJ2-7 and V is TRBV5-1; 12 nucleotides align to TRBD2. J lost 0 bases, V lost 5 bases, and 6 bases had no gene match. This CDR3 comprises 16 residues. In germline, CDR1 is SGHRS, CDR2 YFSETQ.

As DNA, the CDR3 is TGTGCCAGCAGTTTAAGGTCAGAGGGAGCAGATACGCAGTATTTT. Translation: CASSLRSEGADTQYF. The gene calls are TRBV27 and TRBJ2-3; possibly TRBD2 for D (5 bases). V lost 2 bases, J lost 4 bases, and 13 bases lay in between. Germline lookup yields CDR1 MNHEY and CDR2 SMNVEV (reference sequence). This CDR3 has 15 residues.

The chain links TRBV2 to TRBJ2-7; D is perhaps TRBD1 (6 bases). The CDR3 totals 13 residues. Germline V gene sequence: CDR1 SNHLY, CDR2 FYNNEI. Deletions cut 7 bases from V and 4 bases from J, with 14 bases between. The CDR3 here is CASNRGGEYEQYF. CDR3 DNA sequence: TGTGCCAGCAACCGAGGGGGAGAGTACGAGCAGTACTTC.

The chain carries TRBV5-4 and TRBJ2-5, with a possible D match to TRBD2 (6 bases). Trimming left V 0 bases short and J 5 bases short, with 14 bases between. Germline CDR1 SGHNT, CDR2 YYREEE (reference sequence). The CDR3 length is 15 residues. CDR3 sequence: CASSLGGTRVETQYF. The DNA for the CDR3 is TGTGCCAGCAGCTTGGGCGGGACCAGGGTGGAGACCCAGTACTTC.

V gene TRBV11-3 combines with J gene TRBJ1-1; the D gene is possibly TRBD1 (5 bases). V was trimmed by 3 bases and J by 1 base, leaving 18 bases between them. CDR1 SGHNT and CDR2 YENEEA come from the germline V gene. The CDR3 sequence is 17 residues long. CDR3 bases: TGTGCCAGCAGCTTTCTTGCACACAGGAAAACGAACACTGAAGCTTTCTTT. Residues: CASSFLAHRKTNTEAFF.

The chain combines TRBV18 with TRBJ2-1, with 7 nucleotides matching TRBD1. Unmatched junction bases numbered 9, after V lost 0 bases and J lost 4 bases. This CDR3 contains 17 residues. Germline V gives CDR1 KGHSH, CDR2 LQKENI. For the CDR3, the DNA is TGTGCCAGCTCACCACCTCGTGCGACAGGGATTTACAATGAGCAGTTCTTC. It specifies CASSPPRATGIYNEQFF.